The TCR beta chain described here comes from a study of technical replicates of blood from a few donors (dated by TCRdb to about 2017). Library method: the immunoSEQ multiplex PCR assay. TCRdb retrieved this table from immuneACCESS and kept in-frame rearrangements only. Not all clones are present; in checked studies, unresolved V genes account for under half, and no reason is known for the remainder. This sample is represented by under 90,000 clones; 93% of them were singletons. Roughly 0.26% of the sample is in the top ten clones. From a lookup of the germline V gene, CDR1 and CDR2 are SGDLS and YYNGEE. From the cysteine through the phenylalanine, the CDR3 covers 18 amino acids. Of all the DNA, just the CDR3 is kept, 54 bases in frame from base 1. After removal of 1 base from V and 0 bases from J, the junction retains 8 bases not matched to a gene. Notes on this clone: Its antigen has not been determined. Base qualities are not at hand, and no much larger clone is one base apart.

The sequenced sample was T cells isolated from PBMCs. The sequence was obtained from a human donor in good health. The chain is made from TRBV9 and TRBJ1-3, with 9 junctional bases fitting TRBD1. The encoded CDR3 is CASSVWDRATFSGNTIYF. The bases are TGTGCCAGCAGCGTATGGGACAGGGCCACCTTCTCTGGAAACACCATATATTTT.